A selection of T cell receptor beta chains follows, all from one sample in a study of T cell responses to AZD1222 COVID-19 vaccine. The protocol was immunoSEQ multiplex PCR, while the TCRdb copy is restricted to in-frame clones and leaves out a portion. The sample has over 95,000 clones; approximately 88% are singletons. The sample consisted of peripheral blood, taken 28 days after the second AZD1222 dose. The receptors here all came from an adult who received the AZD1222 COVID-19 vaccine. Each CDR3 is given with its conserved first and last residue. A D gene is named only where the DNA matches it firmly. Clone sizes are given selectively: once, few, many, or a class where the clone is expanded.

j_gene | len | d_gene | abundance | v_gene | CDR3nt | CDR3aa
TRBJ1-3 | 16 | NA | NA | TRBV25-1 | TGTGCCAGCAGTGATCCGGGACGGGGCTCTGGAAACACCATATATTTT | CASSDPGRGSGNTIYF
TRBJ1-5 | 16 | NA | NA | TRBV10-3 | TGTGCCATCAGTGAGTCGTCGGGGAATAGCAATCAGCCCCAGCATTTT | CAISESSGNSNQPQHF
TRBJ1-4 | 15 | NA | NA | TRBV6-5 | TGTGCCAGCTCCAAACAAAACGGAGAAAATGAAAAACTGTTTTTT | CASSKQNGENEKLFF
TRBJ1-1 | 13 | TRBD1 | NA | TRBV7-3 | TGTGCCAGCAGCTTAGACAGGGGGACTGAAGCTTTCTTT | CASSLDRGTEAFF
TRBJ2-2 | 15 | NA | NA | TRBV18 | TGTGCCAGCTCACCACCACAGGGAATAGCCGGGGAGCTGTTTTTT | CASSPPQGIAGELFF
TRBJ1-2 | 12 | TRBD1 | few | TRBV28 | TGTGCCAGCAGTCGACAGGGCCGGGGCTACACCTTC | CASSRQGRGYTF
TRBJ1-1 | 16 | NA | NA | TRBV9 | TGTGCCAGCAGCTCAACGCGTGGGGGGCGAACCACTGAAGCTTTCTTT | CASSSTRGGRTTEAFF
TRBJ2-7 | 15 | NA | NA | TRBV3-1/TRBV3-2 | TGTGCCAGCAGCCAAGCTCCGACATGGGAGTACGAGCAGTACTTC | CASSQAPTWEYEQYF
TRBJ2-2 | 16 | TRBD1 | NA | TRBV5-6 | TGTGCCAGCAACGGCATACGACAGGGGGACACCGGGGAGCTGTTTTTT | CASNGIRQGDTGELFF
TRBJ1-4 | 14 | NA | NA | TRBV4-1 | TGCGCCAGCAGCCAAGGTCAGGGTAGTGAAAAACTGTTTTTT | CASSQGQGSEKLFF
TRBJ2-3 | 14 | NA | NA | TRBV11-2 | TGTGCCAGCAGCGCAACCTCTAGCACAGATACGCAGTATTTT | CASSATSSTDTQYF
TRBJ2-1 | 15 | TRBD2 | NA | TRBV5-1 | TGCGCCAGCACCGAACTAGCGGGGGCAGACAATGAGCAGTTCTTC | CASTELAGADNEQFF
TRBJ1-5 | 14 | TRBD1 | NA | TRBV7-9 | TGTGCCAGCAGCTCGGGACAGGGGTATCAGCCCCAGCATTTT | CASSSGQGYQPQHF
TRBJ1-6 | 12 | TRBD1 | NA | TRBV6-2/TRBV6-3 | TGTGCCAGCAGCGAACAGGGGGCACCCCTCCACTTT | CASSEQGAPLHF
TRBJ2-5 | 13 | NA | NA | TRBV3-1/TRBV3-2 | TGTGCCAGCAGCCAAGAGGCTAGCGTCCCCCAGTACTTC | CASSQEASVPQYF
TRBJ2-2 | 17 | NA | NA | TRBV13 | TGTGCCAGCAGCTTATCTTCATGGCGATCGGGCACCGGGGAGCTGTTTTTT | CASSLSSWRSGTGELFF
TRBJ1-2 | 11 | NA | NA | TRBV12-3/TRBV12-4 | TGTGCCAGCAGTTACAGAGGAGGCTACACCTTC | CASSYRGGYTF
TRBJ1-5 | 15 | NA | NA | TRBV7-3 | TGTGCCAGCAGCTTAACCGGGTTAAACAATCAGCCCCAGCATTTT | CASSLTGLNNQPQHF
TRBJ1-4 | 12 | NA | NA | TRBV15 | TGTGCCACCAGCACTCAGGGGGAAAAACTGTTTTTT | CATSTQGEKLFF
TRBJ1-1 | 14 | NA | NA | TRBV7-9 | TGTGCCAGCAGCTTTCCGACAGTGAACACTGAAGCTTTCTTT | CASSFPTVNTEAFF
TRBJ1-2 | 14 | TRBD1 | NA | TRBV27 | TGTGCCAGCAGTGGGACAGGGGGCGCGAGGGGCTACACCTTC | CASSGTGGARGYTF
TRBJ2-5 | 11 | NA | NA | TRBV7-6 | TGTGCCAGCAGCCCCGGGGGAAACCAGTACTTC | CASSPGGNQYF
TRBJ2-5 | 14 | NA | NA | TRBV6-2/TRBV6-3 | TGTGCCAGCAGTTACTCAGAACTTTCGGGGACCCAGTACTTC | CASSYSELSGTQYF
TRBJ2-5 | 12 | NA | once | TRBV6-5 | TGTGCCAGCAGTTACTCGGGGGAGACCCAGTACTTC | CASSYSGETQYF
TRBJ1-1 | 16 | TRBD1 | NA | TRBV9 | TGTGCCAGCAGCGTAGCGGGACAGGGAATGAACACTGAAGCTTTCTTT | CASSVAGQGMNTEAFF
TRBJ1-3 | 15 | TRBD1 | NA | TRBV10-3 | TGTGCCGCCCGCGCCGCAGGGGGCCGTGGAAACACCATATATTTT | CAARAAGGRGNTIYF
TRBJ1-5 | 13 | TRBD1 | NA | TRBV5-5 | TGTGCCAGCAGCGTTACAGGGGATCAGCCCCAGCATTTT | CASSVTGDQPQHF
TRBJ2-5 | 15 | NA | NA | TRBV7-2 | TGTGCCAGCAGCCCTTACGGACAGCTCGGGGAGACCCAGTACTTC | CASSPYGQLGETQYF
TRBJ2-2 | 12 | NA | NA | TRBV12-3/TRBV12-4 | TGTGCCAGCACCATTATAACCGGGGAGCTGTTTTTT | CASTIITGELFF
TRBJ1-5 | 15 | TRBD1 | NA | TRBV6-2/TRBV6-3 | TGTGCCAGCAGTCGCCCGGGACAGGGGAGTCAGCCCCAGCATTTT | CASSRPGQGSQPQHF
TRBJ2-7 | 18 | NA | few | TRBV11-2 | TGTGCCAGCAGCCCCCTCGGCAGGGCTAAACAAGAGGTTTACGAGCAGTACTTC | CASSPLGRAKQEVYEQYF
TRBJ1-1 | 13 | NA | NA | TRBV9 | TGTGCCAGCAGCGTAGGGGGTCGCACTGAAGCTTTCTTT | CASSVGGRTEAFF
TRBJ2-3 | 15 | NA | NA | TRBV27 | TGTGCCAGCAGGTCCGGGACAACTAGCACAGATACGCAGTATTTT | CASRSGTTSTDTQYF
TRBJ1-6 | 20 | NA | medium-sized | TRBV23-1 | TGCGCCAGCACGCAACTATCCAGGGGCAATTATAGCACCTATAATTCACCCCTCCACTTT | CASTQLSRGNYSTYNSPLHF
TRBJ1-2 | 16 | TRBD1 | NA | TRBV4-3 | TGCGCCAGCAGCCAAGAACTAGCGGGACAGGCCTATGGCTACACCTTC | CASSQELAGQAYGYTF
TRBJ1-1 | 14 | TRBD1 | NA | TRBV6-5 | TGTGCCAGCAGCCGGGACAGGGATTTTACTGAAGCTTTCTTT | CASSRDRDFTEAFF
TRBJ2-7 | 14 | TRBD1 | NA | TRBV6-2/TRBV6-3 | TGTGCCAGCAGTCCCTACAGGGGGACGGGCGAGCAGTACTTC | CASSPYRGTGEQYF
TRBJ1-1 | 13 | NA | NA | TRBV6-5 | TGTGCCAGCAGTTACTCGAAGGGGACTGAAGCTTTCTTT | CASSYSKGTEAFF
TRBJ1-5 | 15 | TRBD1 | NA | TRBV7-6 | TGTGCCAGCAGCTTAGATCCGGACAGGACGCAGCCCCAGCATTTT | CASSLDPDRTQPQHF
TRBJ1-2 | 16 | NA | NA | TRBV4-3 | TGCGCCAGCAGCCAAAAAAAGTCCAGGGCCTTCTATGGCTACACCTTC | CASSQKKSRAFYGYTF
TRBJ2-1 | 16 | TRBD1 | few | TRBV4-3 | TGCGCCAGCAGCCAAGAAGCGGACAGGGTCTACAATGAGCAGTTCTTC | CASSQEADRVYNEQFF
TRBJ1-3 | 14 | NA | few | TRBV18 | TGTGCCAGCTCACCGGACCTGGCGGGAAACACCATATATTTT | CASSPDLAGNTIYF
TRBJ2-2 | 15 | TRBD2 | NA | TRBV2 | TGTGCCAGCAGTTGGATAGCGGGGCAGTCCGGGGAGCTGTTTTTT | CASSWIAGQSGELFF
TRBJ2-1 | 16 | NA | once | TRBV3-1/TRBV3-2 | TGTGCCAGCAGCCAGCTAGGGGCGGGGAAGCCCCATGAGCAGTTCTTC | CASSQLGAGKPHEQFF
TRBJ2-1 | 15 | NA | NA | TRBV6-1 | TGTGCCAGCAGTGAACAGGGGGGCTCCTACAATGAGCAGTTCTTC | CASSEQGGSYNEQFF
TRBJ2-7 | 19 | TRBD1 | NA | TRBV4-2 | TGTGCCAGCAGCCAAGAAGGGGTAGCGTACAGGGGGACCACCTACGAGCAGTACTTC | CASSQEGVAYRGTTYEQYF
TRBJ1-5 | 15 | NA | NA | TRBV7-2 | TGTGCCAGCAGCTTGAGGCAGGGAGGCAATCAGCCCCAGCATTTT | CASSLRQGGNQPQHF
TRBJ1-2 | 13 | NA | NA | TRBV18 | TGTGCCAGCTCAACAGACAAGAACTATGGCTACACCTTC | CASSTDKNYGYTF
TRBJ2-7 | 14 | TRBD2 | NA | TRBV7-6 | TGTGCCAGCAGCTCGACTAGCGGGGGAATGGTGCAGTACTTC | CASSSTSGGMVQYF
TRBJ2-7 | 13 | NA | once | TRBV24-1 | TGTGCCACCAGTGATTCTTCCTACTACGAGCAGTACTTC | CATSDSSYYEQYF
TRBJ1-6 | 15 | NA | NA | TRBV15 | TGTGCCACCAGCAGAGGCAGCTCCTATAATTCACCCCTCCACTTT | CATSRGSSYNSPLHF
TRBJ1-6 | 18 | NA | NA | TRBV7-6 | TGTGCCAGCAGCGTCCCCGGGACACTCGAACCTGATAATTCACCCCTCCACTTT | CASSVPGTLEPDNSPLHF
TRBJ1-2 | 12 | NA | NA | TRBV18 | TGTGCCAGCTCACCAGGGGGCAATGGCTACACCTTC | CASSPGGNGYTF
TRBJ1-1 | 13 | NA | NA | TRBV29-1 | TGCAGCGTAGCGGAAGAGACTGTGACTGAAGCTTTCTTT | CSVAEETVTEAFF
TRBJ2-3 | 16 | TRBD1 | NA | TRBV27 | TGTGCCAGCAAAAACAAAGCGGGACAGGGGGCGGATACGCAGTATTTT | CASKNKAGQGADTQYF
TRBJ2-2 | 15 | TRBD1 | NA | TRBV7-2 | TGTGCCAGCAGACCTCGACAGGGTGGCGCCGGGGAGCTGTTTTTT | CASRPRQGGAGELFF
TRBJ2-5 | 15 | NA | NA | TRBV7-9 | TGTGCCAGCAGTCTCGACAGCTGGTACCAAGAGACCCAGTACTTC | CASSLDSWYQETQYF
TRBJ2-3 | 15 | TRBD2 | NA | TRBV20-1 | TGCAGTGCTAGTCCTAGCGGGGGGGCCGGAGATACGCAGTATTTT | CSASPSGGAGDTQYF
TRBJ2-7 | 14 | NA | NA | TRBV6-5 | TGTGCCAGCAGACAGCCAACGGACGGCGGCGAGCAGTACTTC | CASRQPTDGGEQYF